These 21 T cell receptor beta chains came from one sample sequenced in a study of T cell responses to AZD1222 COVID-19 vaccine. Repertoires were generated with immunoSEQ multiplex PCR, while TCRdb's copy carries only in-frame clones and drops some. The data contain tens of thousands of clones, roughly 91% of them singletons. The sample here was peripheral blood, taken on day 0 of AZD1222 vaccination. All receptors come from an adult in good health.

This chain uses TRBV6-2 or TRBV6-3 with TRBJ2-5; D perhaps matches TRBD1 (6 bases). The CDR3 has 17 amino acids. The V gene lost 2 bases and the J gene lost 5 bases, with 21 bases spanning the gap. Germline assignment: CDR1 MNHEY and CDR2 SVGEGT. The CDR3 is CASSYDPTQGPRETQYF. CDR3 bases: TGTGCCAGCAGTTACGACCCTACACAGGGTCCCAGGGAGACCCAGTACTTC.

Only a few counts were recorded for this clone. The rearrangement uses TRBV19 and TRBJ1-6; no clear D. The CDR3 totals 13 residues. CDR1 LNHDA and CDR2 SQIVND come from the germline V gene (reference sequence). V was trimmed by 4 bases and J by 8 bases, leaving 9 bases between them. The chain's CDR3 is CASSNEADSPLHF. The CDR3 nucleotides read TGTGCCAGTAGTAACGAGGCCGATTCACCCCTCCACTTT.

The chain uses TRBV5-8 and TRBJ1-1; D is undetermined. CDR1 SGHTS and CDR2 YDEGEE come from the germline V gene. The CDR3 runs to 13 residues. V shed 5 bases and J shed 1 base, with 9 bases lying between them. This CDR3 reads CASRTQKNTEAFF. The CDR3 coding sequence is TGTGCCAGCAGGACGCAAAAGAACACTGAAGCTTTCTTT. Filled out from reference TRBV5-8 and TRBJ1-1, the complete variable domain reads EAGVTQSPTHLIKTRGQQATLRCSPISGHTSVYWYQQALGLGLQFLLWYDEGEERNRGNFPPRFSGRQFPNYSSELNVNALELEDSALYLCASRTQKNTEAFFGQGTRLTVV.

Here the CDR3 DNA reads TGTGCCAGCAGCTTAGTTGGCCGGAATCAGCCCCAGCATTTT. This codes for CASSLVGRNQPQHF. The chain uses TRBV7-2 and TRBJ1-5; D is ambiguous. This CDR3 spans 14 amino acids. Trimming shortened V by 1 base and J by 4 bases, and 8 bases separated the two germline ends. Germline loops: CDR1 SGHTA, CDR2 FQGNSA.

The V and J genes are TRBV18 and TRBJ1-1; 8 bases agree with TRBD1. This CDR3 spans 16 amino acids. Germline CDR1 and CDR2: KGHSH and LQKENI. With 1 base clipped from V and 2 bases from J, the junction kept 6 bases outside the gene matches. The CDR3 reads CASSPLWTGINTEAFF. CDR3 nucleotide sequence: TGTGCCAGCTCACCACTATGGACAGGGATTAACACTGAAGCTTTCTTT.

The chain carries TRBV27 and TRBJ2-7, with D uncertain. Trimming stripped 3 bases from V and 4 bases from J, with 13 bases between. CDR1 and CDR2 (germline): MNHEY, SMNVEV (reference sequence). The CDR3 runs 14 residues. The CDR3 DNA sequence: TGTGCCAGCAGTTTTGGCAGTGTTAAATACGAGCAGTACTTC. Translation: CASSFGSVKYEQYF.

The chain joins TRBV19 to TRBJ1-5, with D hard to call. The CDR3 consists of 15 residues. Trimming cost V 1 base and J 7 bases, with 14 bases left between them. Germline V gene data show CDR1 as LNHDA and CDR2 as SQIVND (reference sequence). The CDR3 region is CASSIVARSGQPQHF. DNA for the CDR3: TGTGCCAGTAGTATAGTCGCCAGGTCGGGGCAGCCCCAGCATTTT.

This sequence joins TRBV6-1 and TRBJ1-2, with D unclear. The V gene lost 2 bases and the J gene lost 3 bases, with 10 bases spanning the gap. CDR1 and CDR2 from the germline V gene are MNHNS and SASEGT. The CDR3 extends over 14 amino acids. The CDR3 coding sequence is TGTGCCAGCAGTGAAAAGTCCTCAGACTATGGCTACACCTTC. This translates into CASSEKSSDYGYTF.

The chain carries TRBV28 and TRBJ1-4, with 8 bases matching TRBD1. The CDR3 spans 17 residues. Trimming cost V 6 bases and J 6 bases; bases outside gene matches: 15. Germline V gene data show CDR1 as MDHEN and CDR2 as SYDVKM. The CDR3 bases are TGTGCCAGCAGCCTCGCGGGGGGGCAGGGGGCAGATGAAAAACTGTTTTTT. Translating gives CASSLAGGQGADEKLFF.

The rearrangement joins TRBV15 to TRBJ1-3, with a possible D match to TRBD1 (6 bases). With 0 bases removed from V and 5 bases from J, the gap between germline ends came to 11 bases. Per the germline V gene, CDR1 is LNHNV and CDR2 is YYDKDF (reference sequence). The CDR3 length is 15 residues. DNA of the CDR3: TGTGCCACCAGCAGAGAGGGCAGGGGACGAAACACCATATATTTT. Translation gives CATSREGRGRNTIYF.

This chain joins TRBV4-3 and TRBJ2-1; 12 positions match TRBD2. V was pared by 0 bases and J by 4 bases, with 4 bases of the junction left unmatched. The CDR3 spans 17 residues. Germline values: CDR1 LGHNA, CDR2 YSLEER. CDR3 region: CASSQDLLAGGYNEQFF. The CDR3 DNA is TGCGCCAGCAGCCAAGACCTGCTAGCGGGAGGGTACAATGAGCAGTTCTTC.

This chain links TRBV9 with TRBJ1-3; possible D gene TRBD1, 6 bases. Trimming pared 3 bases from V and 7 bases from J, leaving 14 bases between. Germline CDR1 SGDLS, CDR2 YYNGEE. This CDR3 has 14 residues. CDR3 protein: CASSGLRGGNTIYF. The CDR3 DNA follows: TGTGCCAGCAGCGGACTAAGGGGGGGGAACACCATATATTTT.

This rearrangement joins TRBV5-1 to TRBJ2-1; weak D call: TRBD1 (6 bases). V was shortened by 4 bases and J by 1 base, with 9 bases between the two germline ends. This CDR3 is 14 amino acids long. Germline CDR1 is SGHRS and CDR2 is YFSETQ. The chain's CDR3 is CASSLQGSYNEQFF. CDR3 in DNA: TGCGCCAGCAGCCTCCAGGGGTCCTACAATGAGCAGTTCTTC.

The rearrangement joins TRBV2 to TRBJ2-2, with unresolved D. The CDR3 is 13 amino acids. The V gene's germline CDR1 is SNHLY and CDR2 FYNNEI. With 5 bases removed from V and 9 bases from J, the gap between germline ends came to 13 bases. CDR3 bases: TGTGCCAGCAGTCAAGAGGTGTACCGGGAGCTGTTTTTT. Protein sequence: CASSQEVYRELFF.

The V and J genes are TRBV16 and TRBJ2-7; TRBD2 matches 7 bases. This CDR3 spans 16 amino acids. Germline V gives CDR1 KGHSY, CDR2 FQNENV. J was trimmed by 0 bases and V by 4 bases; bases with no gene match: 9. Here the CDR3 DNA reads TGTGCCAGCAGCCTTCTCAGCGGGGAAGGCTCCTACGAGCAGTACTTC. Residues: CASSLLSGEGSYEQYF.

This chain links TRBV6-2 or TRBV6-3 with TRBJ2-3, with D possibly being TRBD2 (6 bases). The CDR3 spans 16 residues. Germline V lookup: CDR1 MNHEY, CDR2 SVGEGT. With 6 bases removed from V and 3 bases from J, the gap between germline ends came to 19 bases. This CDR3 reads CASSHLGTVITDTQYF. In nucleotides, the CDR3 is TGTGCCAGCAGCCATCTAGGGACTGTCATAACAGATACGCAGTATTTT.

This sequence joins TRBV27 and TRBJ2-7, with 9 bases matching TRBD1. CDR3 length: 16 residues. Unmatched junction bases numbered 10, after V lost 3 bases and J lost 4 bases. Germline V lookup: CDR1 MNHEY, CDR2 SMNVEV (reference sequence). The CDR3 sequence: CASSFYGQGPGYEQYF. CDR3 bases: TGTGCCAGCAGTTTCTACGGACAGGGGCCGGGATACGAGCAGTACTTC.

The V call is TRBV27, the J call TRBJ2-7; 9 nucleotides match TRBD1. The CDR3 runs to 15 residues. The germline V gene has CDR1 MNHEY and CDR2 SMNVEV (reference sequence). J gave up 3 bases and V 3 bases, and 6 bases lay outside the gene matches. CDR3 sequence: CASSFRRDRVYEQYF. The CDR3 region has the DNA TGTGCCAGCAGTTTTCGCCGGGACAGGGTCTACGAGCAGTACTTC.

This rearrangement joins TRBV5-1 to TRBJ2-5; D unresolved. Trimming shortened V by 0 bases and J by 2 bases, and 5 bases separated the two germline ends. This CDR3 contains 13 residues. Germline CDR1 is SGHRS and CDR2 is YFSETQ. The CDR3 reads CASSLGQQETQYF. The CDR3 DNA reads TGCGCCAGCAGCTTGGGGCAGCAAGAGACCCAGTACTTC.

This chain joins TRBV7-6 and TRBJ1-3; no clear D gene. V lost 1 base to trimming and J lost 5 bases, with 9 bases between them. This CDR3 has 14 amino acids. Germline V lookup: CDR1 SGHVS, CDR2 FNYEAQ. CDR3 bases: TGTGCCAGCAGCTTAGGCCGGGGTAGAAACACCATATATTTT. Encoded protein: CASSLGRGRNTIYF. The variable domain in full, with the rest retrieved from reference TRBV7-6 and TRBJ1-3, is GAGVSQSPRYKVTKRGQDVALRCDPISGHVSLYWYRQALGQGPEFLTYFNYEAQQDKSGLPNDRFSAERPEGSISTLTIQRTEQRDSAMYRCASSLGRGRNTIYFGEGSWLTVV.

The chain recombines TRBV5-4 with TRBJ2-7; D ambiguous. Germline V gene sequence: CDR1 SGHNT, CDR2 YYREEE (reference sequence). There are 12 residues in the CDR3. V was shortened by 3 bases and J by 0 bases, with 4 bases between the two germline ends. The CDR3 loop reads CASSSRSYEQYF. CDR3 in DNA: TGTGCCAGCAGCTCCCGCTCCTACGAGCAGTACTTC.